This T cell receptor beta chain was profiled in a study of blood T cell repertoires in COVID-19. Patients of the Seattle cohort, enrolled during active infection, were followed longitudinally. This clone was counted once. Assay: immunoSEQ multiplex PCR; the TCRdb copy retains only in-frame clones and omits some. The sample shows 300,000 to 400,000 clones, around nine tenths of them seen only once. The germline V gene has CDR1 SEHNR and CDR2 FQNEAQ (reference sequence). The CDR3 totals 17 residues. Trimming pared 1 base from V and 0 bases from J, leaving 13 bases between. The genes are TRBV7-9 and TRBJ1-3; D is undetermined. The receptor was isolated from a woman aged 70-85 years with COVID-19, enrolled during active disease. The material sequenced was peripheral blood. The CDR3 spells CASSLVHIADSGNTIYF. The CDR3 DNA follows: TGTGCCAGCAGCTTAGTTCACATTGCGGACTCTGGAAACACCATATATTTT. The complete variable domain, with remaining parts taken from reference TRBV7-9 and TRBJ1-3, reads DTGVSQNPRHKITKRGQNVTFRCDPISEHNRLYWYRQTLGQGPEFLTYFQNEAQLEKSRLLSDRFSAERPKGSFSTLEIQRTEQGDSAMYLCASSLVHIADSGNTIYFGEGSWLTVV.